This TCR beta chain was observed in a study of blood T cell repertoires in COVID-19. The wider study: In each case, the material was cDNA or gDNA derived from T cells, B-cell-depleted T cells, or PBMCs.

The J segment lost 4 bases and the V segment lost 2 bases, leaving 1 base of the junction unmatched. Germline lookup yields CDR1 SGHTA and CDR2 FQGTGA. The CDR3 length is 13 residues. Recruits, aged roughly 18 to 100 years, lived in some 25 US areas. Participants were placed into cohorts based on the clinical history they reported. How the authors handled the data: The assay estimated nucleated cells by amplifying reference gene primers. Only in-frame clones appear in the TCRdb table, and some are missing; sequencing was by immunoSEQ multiplex PCR. D and trimming come from the DNA, and the V and J calls and clone size come from that table. Among roughly 250,000 clones listed, 75% to 90% were seen once.

This receptor was taken from a woman aged 40 to 50 who had been exposed to COVID-19. Material for sequencing was PBMCs or T cells enriched from blood (not recorded which). This sequence joins TRBV7-3 and TRBJ2-7; 8 bases map to TRBD1. CDR3 sequence: CASSLQGAYEQYV. Here the CDR3 DNA reads TGTGCCAGCAGCTTACAGGGGGCGTACGAGCAGTACGTC.